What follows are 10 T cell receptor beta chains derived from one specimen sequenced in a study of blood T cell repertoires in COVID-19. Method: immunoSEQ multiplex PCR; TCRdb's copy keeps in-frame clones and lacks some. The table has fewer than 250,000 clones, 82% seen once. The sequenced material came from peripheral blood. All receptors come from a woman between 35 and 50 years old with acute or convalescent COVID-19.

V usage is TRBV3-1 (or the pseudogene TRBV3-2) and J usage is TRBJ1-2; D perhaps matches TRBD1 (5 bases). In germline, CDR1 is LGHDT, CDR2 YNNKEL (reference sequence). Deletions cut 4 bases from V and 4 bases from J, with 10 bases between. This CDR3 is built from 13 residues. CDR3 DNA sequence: TGTGCCAGCAGCCTAAGACAGCCCTATGGCTACACCTTC. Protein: CASSLRQPYGYTF.

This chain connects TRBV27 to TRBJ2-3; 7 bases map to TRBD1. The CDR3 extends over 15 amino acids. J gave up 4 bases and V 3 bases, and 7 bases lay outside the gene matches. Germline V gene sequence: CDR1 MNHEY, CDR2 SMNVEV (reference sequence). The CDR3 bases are TGTGCCAGCAGTTTCGGGCAGGGGGTCCCAGATACGCAGTATTTT. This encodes CASSFGQGVPDTQYF.

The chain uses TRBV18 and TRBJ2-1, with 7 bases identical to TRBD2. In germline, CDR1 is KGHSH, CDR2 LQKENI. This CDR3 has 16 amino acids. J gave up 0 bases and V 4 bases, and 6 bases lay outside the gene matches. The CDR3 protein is CASSRLGGDSYNEQFF. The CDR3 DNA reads TGTGCCAGCTCACGATTGGGGGGGGACTCCTACAATGAGCAGTTCTTC. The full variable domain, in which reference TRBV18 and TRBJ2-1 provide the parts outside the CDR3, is NAGVMQNPRHLVRRRGQEARLRCSPMKGHSHVYWYRQLPEEGLKFMVYLQKENIIDESGMPKERFSAEFPKEGPSILRIQQVVRGDSAAYFCASSRLGGDSYNEQFFGPGTRLTVL.

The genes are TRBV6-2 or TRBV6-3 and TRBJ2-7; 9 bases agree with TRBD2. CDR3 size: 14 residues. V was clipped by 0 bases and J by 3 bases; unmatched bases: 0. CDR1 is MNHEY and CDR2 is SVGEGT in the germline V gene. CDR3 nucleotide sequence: TGTGCCAGCAGTTACTCTAGCGGGAGCTACGAGCAGTACTTC. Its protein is CASSYSSGSYEQYF.

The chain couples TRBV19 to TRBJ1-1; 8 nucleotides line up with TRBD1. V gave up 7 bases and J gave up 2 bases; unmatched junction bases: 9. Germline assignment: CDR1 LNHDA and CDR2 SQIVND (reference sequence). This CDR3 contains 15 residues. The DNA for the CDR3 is TGTGCCAGTAAGGACAGGGTACCCCCAAACACTGAAGCTTTCTTT. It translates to CASKDRVPPNTEAFF.

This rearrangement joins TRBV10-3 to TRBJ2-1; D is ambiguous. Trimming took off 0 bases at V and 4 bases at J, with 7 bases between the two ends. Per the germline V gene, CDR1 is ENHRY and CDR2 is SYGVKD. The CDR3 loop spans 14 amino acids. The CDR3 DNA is TGTGCCATCAGTGAGTCGTCGCAGTACAATGAGCAGTTCTTC. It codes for CAISESSQYNEQFF.

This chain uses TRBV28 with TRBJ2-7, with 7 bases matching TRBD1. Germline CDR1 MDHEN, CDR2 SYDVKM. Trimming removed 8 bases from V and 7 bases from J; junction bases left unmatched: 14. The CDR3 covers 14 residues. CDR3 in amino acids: CASAFTGERREQYF. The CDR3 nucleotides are TGTGCCAGCGCATTTACAGGGGAACGCCGGGAGCAGTACTTC.

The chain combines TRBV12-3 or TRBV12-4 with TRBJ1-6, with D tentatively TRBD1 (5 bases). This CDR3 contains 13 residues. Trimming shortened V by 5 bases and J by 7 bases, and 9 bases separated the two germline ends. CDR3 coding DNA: TGTGCCAGCAGTGACAGTTTCAATTCACCCCTCCACTTT. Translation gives CASSDSFNSPLHF.

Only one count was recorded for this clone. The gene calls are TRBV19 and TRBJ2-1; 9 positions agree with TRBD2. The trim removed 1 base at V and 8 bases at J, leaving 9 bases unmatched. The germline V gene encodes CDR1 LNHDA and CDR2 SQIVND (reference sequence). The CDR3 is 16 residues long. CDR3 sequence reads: CASSIVAGLAVDEQFF. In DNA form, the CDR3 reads TGTGCCAGTAGTATAGTAGCGGGACTAGCTGTCGATGAGCAGTTCTTC. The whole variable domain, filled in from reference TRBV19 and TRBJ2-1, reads DGGITQSPKYLFRKEGQNVTLSCEQNLNHDAMYWYRQDPGQGLRLIYYSQIVNDFQKGDIAEGYSVSREKKESFPLTVTSAQKNPTAFYLCASSIVAGLAVDEQFFGPGTRLTVL.

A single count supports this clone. Here the CDR3 DNA reads TGCAGCGTTGAAGAGCGGTCCAGAAACTCCTACGAGCAGTACTTC. Its translation is CSVEERSRNSYEQYF. This chain uses TRBV29-1 with TRBJ2-7; D ambiguous. The CDR3 has 15 residues. Germline V gene sequence: CDR1 SQVTM, CDR2 ANQGSEA. V lost 0 bases, J lost 0 bases, and 12 bases lay in between.